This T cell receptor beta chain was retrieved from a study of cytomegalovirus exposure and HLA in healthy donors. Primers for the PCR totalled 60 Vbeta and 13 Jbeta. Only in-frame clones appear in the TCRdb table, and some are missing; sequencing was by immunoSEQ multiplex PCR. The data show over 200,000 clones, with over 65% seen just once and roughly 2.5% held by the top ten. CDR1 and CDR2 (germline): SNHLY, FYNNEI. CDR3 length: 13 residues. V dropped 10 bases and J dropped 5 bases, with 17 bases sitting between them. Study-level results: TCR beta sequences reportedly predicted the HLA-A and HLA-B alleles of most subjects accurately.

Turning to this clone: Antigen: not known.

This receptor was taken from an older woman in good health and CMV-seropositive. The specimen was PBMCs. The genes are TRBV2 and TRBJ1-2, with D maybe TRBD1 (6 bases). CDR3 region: CATTRTGRYGYTF. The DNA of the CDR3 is TGTGCCACCACCCGAACAGGGCGGTATGGCTACACCTTC.